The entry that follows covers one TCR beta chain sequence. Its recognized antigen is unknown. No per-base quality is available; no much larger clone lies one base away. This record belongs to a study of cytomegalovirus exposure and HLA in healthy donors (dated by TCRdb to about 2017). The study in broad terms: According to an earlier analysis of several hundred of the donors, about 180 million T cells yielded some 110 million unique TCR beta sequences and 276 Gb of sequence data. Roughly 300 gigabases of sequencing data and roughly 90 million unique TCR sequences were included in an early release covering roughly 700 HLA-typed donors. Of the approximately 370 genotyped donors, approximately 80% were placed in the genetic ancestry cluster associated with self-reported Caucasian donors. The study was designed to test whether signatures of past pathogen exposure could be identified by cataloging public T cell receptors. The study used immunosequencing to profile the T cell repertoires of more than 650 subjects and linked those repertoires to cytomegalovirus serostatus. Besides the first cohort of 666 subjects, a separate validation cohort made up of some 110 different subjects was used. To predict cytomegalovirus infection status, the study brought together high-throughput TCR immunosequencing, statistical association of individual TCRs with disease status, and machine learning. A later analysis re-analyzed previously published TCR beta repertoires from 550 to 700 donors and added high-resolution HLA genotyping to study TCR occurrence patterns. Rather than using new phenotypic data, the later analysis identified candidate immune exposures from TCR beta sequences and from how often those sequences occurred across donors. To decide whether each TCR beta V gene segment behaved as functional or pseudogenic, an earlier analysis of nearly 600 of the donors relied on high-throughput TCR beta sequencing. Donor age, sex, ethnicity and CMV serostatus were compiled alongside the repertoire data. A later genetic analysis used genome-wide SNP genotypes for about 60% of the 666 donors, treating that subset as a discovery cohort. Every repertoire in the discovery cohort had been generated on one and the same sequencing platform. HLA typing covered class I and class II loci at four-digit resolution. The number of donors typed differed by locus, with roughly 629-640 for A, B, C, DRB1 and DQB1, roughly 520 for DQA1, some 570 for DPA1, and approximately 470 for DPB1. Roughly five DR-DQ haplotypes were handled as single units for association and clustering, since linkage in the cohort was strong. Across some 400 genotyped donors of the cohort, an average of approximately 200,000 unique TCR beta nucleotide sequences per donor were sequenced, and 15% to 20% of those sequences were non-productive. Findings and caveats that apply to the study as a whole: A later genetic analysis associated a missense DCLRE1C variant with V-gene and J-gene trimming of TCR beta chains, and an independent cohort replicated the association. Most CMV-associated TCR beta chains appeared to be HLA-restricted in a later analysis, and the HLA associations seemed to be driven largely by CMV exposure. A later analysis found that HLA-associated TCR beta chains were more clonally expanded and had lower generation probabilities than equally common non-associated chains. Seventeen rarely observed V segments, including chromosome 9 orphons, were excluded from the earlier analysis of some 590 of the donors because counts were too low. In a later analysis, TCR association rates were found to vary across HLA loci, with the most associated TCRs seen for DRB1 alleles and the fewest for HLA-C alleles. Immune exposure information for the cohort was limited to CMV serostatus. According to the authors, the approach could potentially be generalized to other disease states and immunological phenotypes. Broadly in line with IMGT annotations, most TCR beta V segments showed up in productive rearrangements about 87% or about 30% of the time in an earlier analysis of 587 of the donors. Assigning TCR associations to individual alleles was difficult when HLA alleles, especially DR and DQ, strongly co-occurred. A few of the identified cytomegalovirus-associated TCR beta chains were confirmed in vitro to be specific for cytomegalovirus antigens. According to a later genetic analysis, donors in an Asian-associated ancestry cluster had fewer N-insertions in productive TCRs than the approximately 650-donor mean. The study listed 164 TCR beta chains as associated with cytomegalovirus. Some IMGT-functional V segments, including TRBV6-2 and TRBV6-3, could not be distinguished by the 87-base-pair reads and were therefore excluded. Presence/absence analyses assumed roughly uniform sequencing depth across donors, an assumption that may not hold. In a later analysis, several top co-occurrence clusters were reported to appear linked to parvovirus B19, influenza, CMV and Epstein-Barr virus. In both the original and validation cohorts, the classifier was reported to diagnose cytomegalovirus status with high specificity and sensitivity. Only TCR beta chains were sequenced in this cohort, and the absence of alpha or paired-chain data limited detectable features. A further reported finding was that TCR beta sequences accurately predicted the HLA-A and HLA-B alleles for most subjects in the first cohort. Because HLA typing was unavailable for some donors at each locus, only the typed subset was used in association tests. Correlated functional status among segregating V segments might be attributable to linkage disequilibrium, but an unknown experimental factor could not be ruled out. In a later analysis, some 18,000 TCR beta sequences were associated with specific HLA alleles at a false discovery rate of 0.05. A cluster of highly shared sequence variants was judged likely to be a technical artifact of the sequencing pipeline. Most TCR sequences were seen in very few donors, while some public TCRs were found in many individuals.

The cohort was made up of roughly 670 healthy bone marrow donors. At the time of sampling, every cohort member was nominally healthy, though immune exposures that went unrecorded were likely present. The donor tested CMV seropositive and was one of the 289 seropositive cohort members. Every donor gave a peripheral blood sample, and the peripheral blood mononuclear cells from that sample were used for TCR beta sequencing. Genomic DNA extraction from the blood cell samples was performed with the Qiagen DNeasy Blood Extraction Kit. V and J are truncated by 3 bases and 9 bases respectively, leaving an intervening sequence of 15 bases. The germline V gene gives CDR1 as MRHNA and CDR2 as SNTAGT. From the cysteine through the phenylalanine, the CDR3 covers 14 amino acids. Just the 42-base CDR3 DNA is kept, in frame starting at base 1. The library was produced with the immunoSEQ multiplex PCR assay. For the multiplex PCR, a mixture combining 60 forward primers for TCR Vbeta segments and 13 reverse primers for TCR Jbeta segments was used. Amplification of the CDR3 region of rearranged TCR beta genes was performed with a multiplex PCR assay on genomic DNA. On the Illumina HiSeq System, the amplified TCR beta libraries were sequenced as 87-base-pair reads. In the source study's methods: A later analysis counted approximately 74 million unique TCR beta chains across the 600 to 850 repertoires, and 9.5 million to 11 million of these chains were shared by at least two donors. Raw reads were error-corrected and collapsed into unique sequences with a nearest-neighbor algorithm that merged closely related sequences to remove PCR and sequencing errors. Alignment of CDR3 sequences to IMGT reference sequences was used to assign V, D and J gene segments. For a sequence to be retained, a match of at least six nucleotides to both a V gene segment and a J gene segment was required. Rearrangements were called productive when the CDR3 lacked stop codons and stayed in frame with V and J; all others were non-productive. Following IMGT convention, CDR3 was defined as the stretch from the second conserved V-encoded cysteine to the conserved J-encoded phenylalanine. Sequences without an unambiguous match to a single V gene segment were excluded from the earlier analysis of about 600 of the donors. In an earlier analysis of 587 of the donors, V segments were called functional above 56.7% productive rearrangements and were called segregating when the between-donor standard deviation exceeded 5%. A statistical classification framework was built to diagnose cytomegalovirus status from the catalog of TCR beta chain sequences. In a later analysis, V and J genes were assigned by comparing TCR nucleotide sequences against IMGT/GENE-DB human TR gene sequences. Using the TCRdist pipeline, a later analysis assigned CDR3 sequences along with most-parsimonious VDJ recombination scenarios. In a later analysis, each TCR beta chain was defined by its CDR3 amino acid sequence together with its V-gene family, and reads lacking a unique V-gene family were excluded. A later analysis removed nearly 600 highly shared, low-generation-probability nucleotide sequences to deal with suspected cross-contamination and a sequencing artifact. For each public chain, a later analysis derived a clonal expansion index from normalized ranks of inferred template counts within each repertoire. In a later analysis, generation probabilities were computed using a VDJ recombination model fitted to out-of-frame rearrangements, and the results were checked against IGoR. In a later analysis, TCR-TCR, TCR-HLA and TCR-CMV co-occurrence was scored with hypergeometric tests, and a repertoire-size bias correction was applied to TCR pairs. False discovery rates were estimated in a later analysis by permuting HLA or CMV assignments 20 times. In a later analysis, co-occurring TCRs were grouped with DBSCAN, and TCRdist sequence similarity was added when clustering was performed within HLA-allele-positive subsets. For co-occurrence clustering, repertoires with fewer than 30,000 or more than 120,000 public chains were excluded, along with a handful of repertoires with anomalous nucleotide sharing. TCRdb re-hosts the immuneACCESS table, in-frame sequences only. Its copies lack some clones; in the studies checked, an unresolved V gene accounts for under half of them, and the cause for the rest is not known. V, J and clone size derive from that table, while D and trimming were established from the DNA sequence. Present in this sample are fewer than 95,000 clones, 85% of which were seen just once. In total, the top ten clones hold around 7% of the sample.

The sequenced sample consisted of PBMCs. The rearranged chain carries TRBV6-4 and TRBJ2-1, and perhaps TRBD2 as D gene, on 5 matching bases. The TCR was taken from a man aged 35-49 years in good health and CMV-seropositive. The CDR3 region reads CASSEEAGRVEQFF. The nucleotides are TGTGCCAGCAGTGAAGAGGCGGGTAGAGTTGAGCAGTTCTTC.